Here is one T cell receptor beta chain with its context. The antigen is unknown. The sample originates from a study of fetal regulatory T cell absence and autoimmunity. The repertoire was sequenced with immunoSEQ multiplex PCR; TCRdb's copy has only in-frame clones and lacks some. The sample records more than 85,000 clones, less than 80% being singletons. Whole-study findings and limits: In IPEX syndrome, oligoclonal enrichment was read as supporting prenatal antigen-driven autoimmunity in the pancreas. Some top pancreas TCR clones were over 80-fold enriched versus cord blood.

CDR3 length: 15 amino acids. CDR1 PRHDT and CDR2 FYEKMQ come from the germline V gene (reference sequence). The sequenced sample was pancreas tissue. The gene calls are TRBV13 and TRBJ2-3; 9 bases fit TRBD2. The TCR comes from a male donor with IPEX syndrome. For the CDR3, the DNA is TGTGGTTCCCAAGCGGCGGGGGGGCGCACAGATACGCAGTATTTT. Translation: CGSQAAGGRTDTQYF.